Below are 17 T cell receptor beta chains sequenced from a single sample in a study of vaccination and CD4 T cells after COVID-19. The treatment denotes: approximately 11-day PBMC culture with coronavirus spike peptide pools or control peptides (ViraFEST assay). Sequencing of the DNA from cultured CD4+ T cells was carried out with the Oncomine TCR Beta short-read assay. TCRdb called the PCR reads again in MiXCR, with one record for every CDR3 protein. Seen here are about 4,400 distinct CDR3 sequences, around 20% observed once, and the top ten hold approximately 15%. Their recognized antigens are unknown. Input material: CD4+ T cells from blood, cultured in vitro. These receptors all stem from a human donor who had recovered from COVID-19.

This clonotype was seen a handful of times. The rearrangement links TRBV10-1 to TRBJ2-1, with 11 bases lining up with TRBD2. V lost 5 bases and J lost 8; bases outside the gene matches: 5. The CDR3 runs to 14 residues. The V gene's germline CDR1 is WNHNN and CDR2 SYGVQD (reference sequence). CDR3 sequence (DNA): TGCGCCAGCAGTTGGCTAGCGGGGGGCGATGAGCAGTTCTTC. Amino acid sequence: CASSWLAGGDEQFF.

This chain connects TRBV6-1 to TRBJ2-1; D could derive from TRBD1 or TRBD2 (5 bases each). Trimming left V 5 bases short and J 0 bases short, with 17 bases between. The germline CDR1 and CDR2 sequences are MNHNS and SASEGT. The CDR3 has 17 residues. CDR3 coding DNA: TGTGCCAGCAGTAAACTAGTGGGGCACAGCTCCTACAATGAGCAGTTCTTC. Translating gives CASSKLVGHSSYNEQFF.

In its sample, this clonotype was seen a few times. The V gene is TRBV30, the J gene TRBJ2-7; D remains unclear. This CDR3 contains 14 residues. The germline gives CDR1 GTSNPN, CDR2 SVGIG (reference sequence). V was cut by 0 bases and J by 8 bases, with 17 bases left in between. CDR3 residues: CAWSVAVGSRKQYF. The CDR3 coding sequence is TGTGCCTGGAGTGTAGCCGTGGGTTCCCGCAAGCAGTACTTC.

This clonotype was seen a handful of times. The J gene is TRBJ1-6, the V gene TRBV20-1; the D is unclear. Trimming pared 0 bases from V and 8 bases from J, leaving 5 bases between. The V gene's germline CDR1 is DFQATT and CDR2 SNEGSKA (reference sequence). The CDR3 length is 12 residues. CDR3 DNA sequence: TGCAGTGCTAGAGATTTGGATTCACCCCTCCACTTT. Protein product: CSARDLDSPLHF.

Relative to its sample, this clonotype is medium-sized. This chain links TRBV6-5 with TRBJ1-4, with a tentative D call TRBD1 (6 bases). Germline-derived CDR1 and CDR2 are MNHEY and SVGAGI. Trimming shortened V by 4 bases and J by 1 base, and 7 bases separated the two germline ends. This CDR3 has 14 residues. CDR3 amino acids: CASSSTGTNEKLFF. CDR3 nucleotide sequence: TGTGCCAGCAGTTCGACAGGAACTAATGAAAAACTGTTTTTT.

This clonotype was recorded a few times. The V gene is TRBV12-3 or TRBV12-4, the J gene TRBJ2-4, with unresolved D. Trimming left V 5 bases short and J 4 bases short, with 6 bases between. The CDR3 contains 12 residues. The CDR3, as DNA: TGTGCCAGCAGTCCTAGTAAAAACATTCAGTACTTC. Its protein is CASSPSKNIQYF.

By frequency in the sample, this clonotype is large. The chain employs TRBV6-1 and TRBJ2-7; D not resolved. The CDR3 consists of 14 residues. CDR1 and CDR2 from the germline V gene are MNHNS and SASEGT. Trimming took 5 bases from V and 3 from J, leaving 14 bases between them. DNA of the CDR3: TGTGCCAGCAGTCCCCCGGGTCTGGACTACGAGCAGTACTTC. Translation: CASSPPGLDYEQYF.

CDR3 amino acids: CATSFQSEQFF. DNA for the CDR3: TGTGCCACCAGTTTCCAGAGTGAGCAGTTCTTC. This sequence joins TRBV24-1 and TRBJ2-1, with no clear D. The V end was cut by 6 bases, the J end by 9 bases, with 8 bases between. The germline V gene has CDR1 KGHDR and CDR2 SFDVKD. This CDR3 has 11 amino acids.

Only a few counts were recorded for this clonotype. The chain recombines TRBV7-9 with TRBJ1-1; D not certain. Trimming cost V 1 base and J 1 base, with 4 bases left between them. Germline loops: CDR1 SEHNR, CDR2 FQNEAQ (reference sequence). This CDR3 is built from 13 residues. CDR3 amino acids: CASSLEGNTEAFF. The CDR3 bases are TGTGCCAGCAGCTTAGAAGGGAACACTGAAGCTTTCTTT.

Relative to its sample, this clonotype is medium-sized. The V call is TRBV2, the J call TRBJ1-6; D possibly corresponds to TRBD1 (6 bases). V was shortened by 7 bases and J by 7 bases, with 11 bases between the two germline ends. Germline V gene data show CDR1 as SNHLY and CDR2 as FYNNEI. CDR3 length: 13 amino acids. CDR3 sequence (DNA): TGTGCCAGCAAGCACAGGGAAAATTCACCCCTCCACTTT. Its protein is CASKHRENSPLHF.

This clonotype has more than one count but fewer than ten. V usage is TRBV12-3 or TRBV12-4 and J usage is TRBJ2-7; D perhaps matches TRBD2 (6 bases). The CDR3 contains 13 residues. Trimming pared 5 bases from V and 1 base from J, leaving 9 bases between. The chain's CDR3 is CASSPGRSYEQYF. In DNA, the CDR3 is TGTGCCAGCAGTCCCGGGAGATCCTACGAGCAGTACTTC.

This clonotype has just a few counts. CDR3 DNA: TGCAGTGCCATCACCGGGACAGGGTTTGCCTACGAGCAGTACTTC. This encodes CSAITGTGFAYEQYF. The chain employs TRBV20-1 and TRBJ2-7; 9 bases are a match to TRBD1. V gave up 6 bases and J gave up 2 bases; unmatched junction bases: 11. This CDR3 comprises 15 residues. The germline V gene has CDR1 DFQATT and CDR2 SNEGSKA (reference sequence).

The chain links TRBV7-3 to TRBJ2-1; 12 nucleotides align to TRBD2. Trimming removed 5 bases from V and 4 bases from J; junction bases left unmatched: 9. The CDR3 extends over 17 amino acids. Germline V gene sequence: CDR1 SGHTA, CDR2 FQGTGA. The CDR3 sequence is CASSPFSSGGDYNEQFF. In DNA form, the CDR3 reads TGTGCCAGCAGCCCTTTCTCTAGCGGGGGGGATTACAATGAGCAGTTCTTC.

This clonotype qualifies as medium-sized. The V and J genes are TRBV20-1 and TRBJ1-6; D unclear. Germline values: CDR1 DFQATT, CDR2 SNEGSKA (reference sequence). The CDR3 totals 15 residues. V shed 3 bases and J shed 4 bases, with 13 bases lying between them. DNA of the CDR3: TGCAGTGCTAGGACGGAGAAAGGGTATAATTCACCCCTCCACTTT. The encoded protein is CSARTEKGYNSPLHF.

In regard to this clonotype: This clone may be a read error of a much larger clone one base away. V gene TRBV20-1 combines with J gene TRBJ1-2, with TRBD1 as a possible D gene (6 bases). Germline CDR1 DFQATT, CDR2 SNEGSKA (reference sequence). This CDR3 is 13 amino acids long. CDR3 residues: CSALAGGGYGFTF. The CDR3 DNA reads as TGCAGTGCCCTTGCCGGGGGCGGGTATGGCTTCACCTTC.

The chain joins TRBV14 to TRBJ1-2; D might be TRBD1 (6 bases). The germline V gene encodes CDR1 SGHDN and CDR2 FVKESK. V lost 4 bases and J 7 bases, leaving 10 bases between the germline ends. The CDR3 has 12 amino acids. The CDR3 is CASSLQGGGYTF. DNA of the CDR3: TGTGCCAGCAGCCTACAGGGTGGTGGCTACACCTTC.

V usage is TRBV29-1 and J usage is TRBJ1-1; no clear D gene. The germline gives CDR1 SQVTM, CDR2 ANQGSEA. The CDR3 is 12 amino acids. The germline V and J ends were trimmed by 4 bases and 4 bases, with 10 bases remaining between them. CDR3 DNA: TGCAGCGTTGGACGGCAGCCCACTGAAGCTTTCTTT. Translating gives CSVGRQPTEAFF.